This T cell receptor beta chain came from a study of blood T cells in healthy people across ages (dated by TCRdb to the mid-2010s). In terms of the full investigation: In model experiments, roughly one uniquely barcoded TCR beta cDNA molecule per two T cells was captured by template switching. Age-related changes in TCR beta repertoire diversity were measured in the study by deep sequencing normalized with unique cDNA molecular identifiers. To avoid experimental bias, donors of different ages were spread randomly across the sequencing lanes. For two donors (one aged 18 to 29 and one aged 80 or older), the study analyzed two additional independent replicas of 1 million unique cDNA reads from the same blood draw. Four age groups were formed from the donors: young (average around 15 years), middle-aged (approximately 40), aged (62) and long-lived (82).

Donors were 30 to 45 systemically healthy Caucasian individuals from Russia aged roughly 6 to 90 years. Each donor gave about 10 milliliters of peripheral blood, drawn into EDTA-treated Vacutainer tubes. Ficoll-Paque density-gradient centrifugation was used to isolate PBMCs, with at least 6 million per sample. Total RNA was extracted from PBMCs with Trizol reagent, with at least 6 micrograms obtained per sample. For every donor, an aliquot of PBMCs went through flow cytometry to measure the percentages of naive CD45RAhigh/CD27high T cells. Worth noting for this clonotype: The specificity of this receptor is unknown. The input lacks base qualities; no much larger clone sits a single base away.

General findings and caveats noted by the study authors: Observed TCR beta diversity correlated strongly with the percentage of naive T cells measured by flow cytometry. Because profiling used bulk unsorted PBMCs, naive and antigen-experienced compartments could not be compared conclusively. As age increased, observed TCR beta diversity per million T cells dropped in a roughly linear way, and a significant reduction was already evident by age about 40. Compared with the aged group, the long-lived group had more naive CD4+ T cells, fewer expanded clones and increased TCR diversity, a pattern suggesting age selection. Total diversity estimates from one million sequenced T cells were considered lower bounds and underestimates. Because the CMV infection status of the donors was unknown, age-related changes in expanded clonotypes may potentially have been confounded.

The library came from 5' RACE. Sequencing used an Illumina HiSeq 2500. The second PCR ran for about 7 to 11 cycles and used a J-beta primer mix along with a sample-barcoded 5' primer. A unique molecular identifier was introduced onto each TCR beta cDNA molecule by a template-switch 5' adaptor carrying 12 random nucleotides. Each sample yielded at least 2.5 million CDR3-containing paired-end reads. First-strand cDNA synthesis was performed from all RNA using the Mint cDNA synthesis kit, with priming by a TRBC-specific oligonucleotide. After uracil-DNA glycosylase treatment, a first 18-cycle PCR used universal primers M1SS and BC2_uni_R on all cDNA. The original methods were these. For normalization, 1 million high-quality reads, each with a distinct molecular identifier, were randomly selected from each sample. Reads with shared molecular identifiers were discarded instead of being binned into consensus sequences. MiTCR, with a Q25 quality threshold and the strictest error-elimination algorithm, was used for CDR3 identification, clonotype clustering and error correction. A nonparametric unseen species model with Euler transformation was used to estimate lower-bound total TCR beta diversity. Starting from the raw public reads, TCRdb applied fastp trimming at Q25, assembled clones with MiXCR and retained in-frame beta chains. CDR3 protein sequences are deduplicated, and each keeps its most common genes and DNA. These V and J calls are TCRdb output, not the study's own analysis. This sample has about a million distinct CDR3 sequences in its table, and around 48% of those were observed once. The ten largest clones capture roughly 13% of the sample.

This TCR came from a man under 40 in good health. Sequences were obtained from blood.

This receptor carries the CDR3 CASGFTGMSTDTQYF. The bases are TGTGCCAGCGGCTTTACAGGGATGAGCACAGATACGCAGTATTTT. The chain was built from TRBV6-1 and TRBJ2-3; matching of 6 bases hints at TRBD1 as the D gene. Its CDR3 holds 15 amino acids, cysteine through phenylalanine. The read is trimmed to its CDR3 DNA, 45 bases read in frame from base 1. At the junction V is shortened by 8 bases and J by 0 bases, with 15 bases in between. CDR1 and CDR2, looked up from the germline V gene, are MNHNS and SASEGT.